One sample yielded the 2 T cell receptor beta chains listed below, sequenced in a study of a mutant IDH1 vaccine in newly diagnosed glioma. Time point defined: week 35, safety follow-up. With topical imiquimod, each dose of the vaccine consisted of 300 ug of mutant IDH1 20-mer peptide. Their target antigens are unknown. Sequencing used immunoSEQ multiplex PCR; TCRdb keeps in-frame clones, though not all of them. The repertoire includes roughly 30,000 clones, roughly three quarters of them detected once, and 10% to 12% sits in the top ten. This sample comprised PBMCs, obtained from a glioma patient whose treatment included an IDH1 peptide vaccine. These receptors all stem from a middle-aged woman with glioma.

This clone was detected a few times. The chain combines TRBV5-1 with TRBJ1-2, with D possibly matching TRBD1 (6 bases). Trimming removed 4 bases at V and 8 bases at J, with 12 bases between. This CDR3 is 12 amino acids long. Germline CDR1 and CDR2: SGHRS and YFSETQ. CDR3 sequence: CASSPDSWGYTF. CDR3 nucleotides: TGCGCCAGCAGCCCGGACAGTTGGGGCTACACCTTC.

This sequence joins TRBV5-1 and TRBJ1-1; D gene ambiguous. Trimming removed 5 bases at V and 0 bases at J, with 11 bases between. Germline values: CDR1 SGHRS, CDR2 YFSETQ. CDR3 length equals 14 residues. The CDR3: CASSPVHMNTEAFF. The CDR3, as DNA: TGCGCCAGCAGTCCAGTACACATGAACACTGAAGCTTTCTTT.